The present T cell receptor (beta chain) was sequenced within a study of shared clonotypes between healthy human individuals. Study-wide context: Researchers assigned three CD4 naive, three CD4 memory, two CD8 naive and one CD8 memory plate to each donor.

200 to 250 ng DNA, tens of thousands of T cell genomes, went into each sorted-subset replicate PCR. TCRdb's table, derived via immunoSEQ multiplex PCR, lists solely in-frame clones and lacks some. The sample lists about 800,000 clones, about 96% seen once, with about 0.21% in the top ten. CD45RO-negative CD8 cells positively selected for CCR7 made up the naive population, which excluded terminally differentiated effector memory CD45RA+ cells. Adults of Caucasian background living in Nashville, Tennessee made up all donors. Trimming stripped 3 bases from V and 0 bases from J, with 9 bases between. Germline lookup yields CDR1 SGHTA and CDR2 FQGNSA. This CDR3 spans 15 amino acids.

This receptor was taken from a man aged 30 to 39 in good health. This chain connects TRBV7-2 to TRBJ1-3, with D maybe TRBD1 (6 bases). The source material was naive CD8+ T cells sorted from blood. The CDR3 reads CASSFQGSSGNTIYF. As DNA, the CDR3 is TGTGCCAGCAGCTTCCAGGGGAGCTCTGGAAACACCATATATTTT. Full variable domain (outside the CDR3, taken from reference TRBV7-2 and TRBJ1-3): GAGVSQSPSNKVTEKGKDVELRCDPISGHTALYWYRQSLGQGLEFLIYFQGNSAPDKSGLPSDRFSAERTGGSVSTLTIQRTQQEDSAVYLCASSFQGSSGNTIYFGEGSWLTVV.